This T cell receptor beta chain comes out of a study of OX40 agonist ivuxolimab in advanced cancers. Study at large: Patients undergoing dose escalation presented with hepatocellular carcinoma, melanoma, renal cell or head and neck cancer. Partial responses were achieved by three patients: one hepatocellular carcinoma, two cutaneous melanoma.

The CDR3 runs 14 residues. Germline assignment: CDR1 SGHDT and CDR2 YYEEEE. Trimming took 1 base from V and 0 from J, leaving 4 bases between them. Study results and limitations: Relative to CD4+, CD8+ T cells held more expanded clones on average. Low normalized T-cell clonal expansion was also seen in some nonresponders.

In regard to this clone: The antigen is undetermined.

Clones were sequenced by immunoSEQ multiplex PCR, and TCRdb holds only the in-frame ones, with some missing. The table has about 18,000 clones, less than 90% seen once. This TCR came from an adult with an advanced solid tumor such as melanoma, head and neck, liver or kidney cancer. Sequences were derived from CD4+ or CD8+ T cells sorted from blood, sampled in a trial of the OX40 agonist ivuxolimab. The chain uses TRBV5-6 and TRBJ2-2; D not resolved. DNA for the CDR3: TGTGCCAGCAGCTTGACTCCGAACACCGGGGAGCTGTTTTTT. Its translation: CASSLTPNTGELFF.